The 9 T cell receptor delta chains below all came from one sample that was sequenced in a study of DNA immune sequencing with unique molecular identifiers. A 32-plex genomic DNA assay used primers for all 8 TRDV and 4 TRDJ genes. A 12-nucleotide UMI was added during three to four barcoding PCR cycles before adapter PCR. TCRdb fed the multiplex PCR reads into CATT to redo clone calling. The sample includes a few thousand delta-chain clones, around 12% of them seen just once. The specimen was gamma-delta T cells enriched from blood buffy coat, or unenriched PBMCs (not recorded which). All receptors come from a human donor in good health.

This clone has a handful of counts. A far larger clone lies a single base away; this is likely a read error. The sample holds other DNA sequences that translate to the same CDR3. The chain couples TRDV2 to TRDJ1, with D perhaps matching TRDD3 (6 bases). This CDR3 region has 14 residues. The germline gives CDR1 GEAIGNYY, CDR2 EKD. The V end lost 4 bases, the J end lost 0 bases, and 11 bases lay between the germline ends. The CDR3 DNA reads TGTGCCTGTGATCGAATGGGGGACACCGATAAACTCATCTTT. It specifies CACDRMGDTDKLIF.

Remarks on this clone: Given a far larger clone just one base away, this is likely a sequencing read error. Other DNA variants within this sample encode the same CDR3. This CDR3 reads CACDTAGGYSWDTRQMFF. CDR3 bases: TGTGCCTGTGACACCGCTGGGGGCTACTCCTGGGACACCCGACAGATGTTTTTC. The chain employs TRDV2 and TRDJ3, with TRDD3 matching over 7 bases. The CDR3 spans 18 residues. Germline values: CDR1 GEAIGNYY, CDR2 EKD. Trimming at V came to 0 bases and at J to 0 bases, leaving 4 bases not matched to a gene.

Of note for this clone: TCRdb assigns this DNA the protein of a much larger clone, which departs from its translation at residue 14; this likely reflects a read error, and the protein shown comes from translating the DNA. This chain uses TRDV2 with TRDJ1, with 13 bases lining up with TRDD3. CDR1 and CDR2 (germline): GEAIGNYY, EKD. There are 20 residues in the CDR3. V lost 0 bases to trimming and J lost 1 base; unmatched junction nucleotides: 13. This CDR3 is CACDTVATGGYGGFTDKLIF. CDR3 coding DNA: TGTGCCTGTGACACCGTCGCTACTGGGGGATACGGAGGGTTCACCGATAAACTCATCTTT.

Turning to this clone: This DNA's translation differs at residue 15 from TCRdb's protein, which comes from a much larger clone; a read error is likely, and the protein shown is translated from the DNA. The chain has TRDV2 and TRDJ3, with a weak D call TRDD3 (5 bases). There are 20 residues in the CDR3. The germline gives CDR1 GEAIGNYY, CDR2 EKD. CDR3 amino acids: CACDTLGTTNGSWDIRQMFF. CDR3 bases: TGTGCCTGTGACACCTTGGGGACCACGAACGGCTCCTGGGACATCCGACAGATGTTTTTC.

A remark on this clone: This sequence may be a read error, since a much larger clone differs from it by one base. Other DNA sequences in the sample encode the same CDR3. V usage is TRAV29/DV5 and J usage is TRDJ1, with 9 bases fitting TRDD3. Assignment of the J gene here rests on matching the DNA to germline, because TCRdb gives none. The CDR3 is made up of 24 amino acids. Germline V lookup: CDR1 NSMFDY, CDR2 ISSIKDK. In nucleotides, the CDR3 is TGTGCCGCAAGGTTTCCTACAGGGGATACGGTCACTCTCACAACAACCTTGTACACCGATAAACTCATCTTT. Translated, it gives CAARFPTGDTVTLTTTLYTDKLIF.

This clone has only a few counts. TCRdb shows a much larger clone's protein in place of this DNA's translation, and the two differ at residue 14, likely through a read error; the protein shown is translated from the DNA. V gene TRDV2 combines with J gene TRDJ3; 7 bases are a match to TRDD3. Germline assignment: CDR1 GEAIGNYY and CDR2 EKD. The CDR3 length is 18 residues. CDR3: CACDKILGSSWDTLQMFF. CDR3 coding DNA: TGTGCCTGTGACAAAATACTGGGGAGCTCCTGGGACACCCTACAGATGTTTTTC.

This clone came up a few times. The junction differs from germline at one of its ends, possibly a read error. V usage is TRDV2 and J usage is TRDJ1, with D maybe TRDD3 (5 bases). This CDR3 spans 12 amino acids. Germline V gene lookup returns CDR1 GEAIGNYY and CDR2 EKD. CDR3 bases: TGTGCCTATGACACCCCACGGGGGAAACTCATCTTT. This sequence encodes CAYDTPRGKLIF.

In this sample, this clone turned up many times. This chain links TRDV1 with TRDJ1; TRDD3 agrees at 13 bases. CDR1 is TSWWSYY, CDR2 QGS, per germline. The CDR3 contains 25 residues. Unmatched junction bases numbered 30, after V lost 0 bases and J lost 5 bases. CDR3 protein: CALGELAPFPRTYWGIRVWWDKLIF. The CDR3 bases are TGTGCTCTTGGGGAACTAGCCCCCTTCCCACGGACCTACTGGGGGATACGGGTCTGGTGGGATAAACTCATCTTT.

Worth noting for this clone: TCRdb has a much larger clone's protein, which differs at residue 7 from the translation of this DNA, likely because of a read error; what is shown is the protein translated from the DNA. The V gene is TRDV2, the J gene TRDJ1, with D unclear. Per the germline V gene, CDR1 is GEAIGNYY and CDR2 is EKD. The CDR3 totals 17 residues. V was clipped by 2 bases and J by 0 bases, with 18 bases between them. The CDR3 DNA sequence: TGTGCCTGTGACAAACTGAGGGACCCCCCCTACACCGATAAACTCATCTTT. It translates to CACDKLRDPPYTDKLIF.